This is a list of T cell receptor beta chains from one sample in a study of neoadjuvant nivolumab and ipilimumab in lung cancer. Assay used: immunoSEQ multiplex PCR; TCRdb lists only in-frame clones, some missing. The repertoire holds roughly 4,500 clones, with more than 60% as singletons. The material sequenced was tumor tissue, taken after neoadjuvant nivolumab, alone or with ipilimumab, at or shortly before surgery. These receptor sequences come from an adult with non-small cell lung cancer. Both conserved end residues are part of each CDR3. Fields, in order: clone size, J gene, CDR3 length, V gene, D gene, CDR3 protein, CDR3 DNA. A D gene is named only where the DNA matches it firmly. A clone size is listed for some rows: how often the clone was seen (once, few, many), or a class if it is expanded.

abundance: NA
j_gene: TRBJ2-3
len: 12
v_gene: TRBV5-1
d_gene: NA
CDR3aa: CASSTTSDTQYF
CDR3nt: TGCGCCAGCAGCACTACATCAGATACGCAGTATTTT

abundance: NA
j_gene: TRBJ1-6
len: 12
v_gene: TRBV6-5
d_gene: NA
CDR3aa: CATSSGVSPLHF
CDR3nt: TGTGCCACCTCATCCGGGGTTTCACCCCTCCACTTT

abundance: NA
j_gene: TRBJ2-7
len: 14
v_gene: TRBV28
d_gene: TRBD1
CDR3aa: CASSPQGQGYEQYF
CDR3nt: TGTGCCAGCAGTCCCCAAGGACAGGGCTACGAGCAGTACTTC

abundance: NA
j_gene: TRBJ1-6
len: 15
v_gene: TRBV7-8
d_gene: NA
CDR3aa: CASSLTSGKNSPLHF
CDR3nt: TGTGCCAGCAGCTTAACCTCAGGGAAGAATTCACCCCTCCACTTT

abundance: NA
j_gene: TRBJ2-2
len: 15
v_gene: TRBV19
d_gene: TRBD1
CDR3aa: CASSTRTGMAGELFF
CDR3nt: TGTGCCAGTAGTACTCGGACAGGGATGGCCGGGGAGCTGTTTTTT

abundance: once
j_gene: TRBJ1-2
len: 11
v_gene: TRBV20-1
d_gene: TRBD1
CDR3aa: CSAMDREGYTF
CDR3nt: TGCAGTGCTATGGACAGGGAAGGCTACACCTTC

abundance: NA
j_gene: TRBJ2-1
len: 13
v_gene: TRBV19
d_gene: NA
CDR3aa: CASSLGTYNEQFF
CDR3nt: TGTGCCAGTAGTCTCGGAACTTACAATGAGCAGTTCTTC

abundance: NA
j_gene: TRBJ1-6
len: 17
v_gene: TRBV15
d_gene: TRBD1
CDR3aa: CATSRGGQGASNSPLHF
CDR3nt: TGTGCCACCAGCAGAGGCGGACAGGGGGCGTCAAATTCACCCCTCCACTTT

abundance: NA
j_gene: TRBJ1-2
len: 14
v_gene: TRBV10-3
d_gene: NA
CDR3aa: CAISEQGGGYGYTF
CDR3nt: TGTGCCATCAGTGAACAGGGAGGGGGCTATGGCTACACCTTC

abundance: NA
j_gene: TRBJ1-2
len: 15
v_gene: TRBV25-1
d_gene: TRBD1
CDR3aa: CASSESQTGGLGYTF
CDR3nt: TGTGCCAGCAGTGAATCCCAGACAGGGGGTCTTGGCTACACCTTC

abundance: once
j_gene: TRBJ1-6
len: 13
v_gene: TRBV5-1
d_gene: TRBD1
CDR3aa: CASSSPPGGTLHF
CDR3nt: TGCGCCAGCAGTTCTCCGCCAGGGGGCACCCTCCACTTT

abundance: once
j_gene: TRBJ2-2
len: 12
v_gene: TRBV28
d_gene: NA
CDR3aa: CASSRETGELFF
CDR3nt: TGTGCCAGCAGTCGAGAGACCGGGGAGCTGTTTTTT

abundance: NA
j_gene: TRBJ2-3
len: 19
v_gene: TRBV28
d_gene: TRBD1
CDR3aa: CASSSAQQEGAFPTDTQYF
CDR3nt: TGTGCCAGCAGTTCGGCCCAACAAGAGGGGGCGTTCCCCACAGATACGCAGTATTTT

abundance: NA
j_gene: TRBJ2-1
len: 12
v_gene: TRBV28
d_gene: NA
CDR3aa: CASRTSYNEQFF
CDR3nt: TGTGCCAGCAGGACGTCTTACAATGAGCAGTTCTTC

abundance: NA
j_gene: TRBJ2-3
len: 16
v_gene: TRBV11-3
d_gene: TRBD1
CDR3aa: CASSVGQGAPTDTQYF
CDR3nt: TGTGCCAGCAGCGTGGGACAGGGGGCACCCACAGATACGCAGTATTTT

abundance: NA
j_gene: TRBJ2-3
len: 15
v_gene: TRBV10-3
d_gene: TRBD1
CDR3aa: CAIKRTGGMTDTQYF
CDR3nt: TGTGCCATCAAGAGAACAGGGGGCATGACAGATACGCAGTATTTT

abundance: large
j_gene: TRBJ1-1
len: 15
v_gene: TRBV19
d_gene: NA
CDR3aa: CASNTHTGSNTEAFF
CDR3nt: TGTGCCAGTAATACCCATACAGGTTCGAACACTGAAGCTTTCTTT

abundance: few
j_gene: TRBJ1-1
len: 15
v_gene: TRBV7-9
d_gene: NA
CDR3aa: CASSLGANPNTEAFF
CDR3nt: TGTGCCAGCAGCTTAGGGGCAAATCCGAACACTGAAGCTTTCTTT

abundance: few
j_gene: TRBJ1-3
len: 13
v_gene: TRBV9
d_gene: NA
CDR3aa: CASSDHSGNTIYF
CDR3nt: TGTGCCAGCAGCGACCACTCTGGAAACACCATATATTTT

abundance: NA
j_gene: TRBJ1-2
len: 13
v_gene: TRBV5-6
d_gene: TRBD1
CDR3aa: CASSLQGAKGYTF
CDR3nt: TGTGCCAGCAGCTTGCAGGGGGCAAAAGGCTACACCTTC

abundance: few
j_gene: TRBJ1-1
len: 14
v_gene: TRBV28
d_gene: TRBD1
CDR3aa: CASSWTGDDTEAFF
CDR3nt: TGTGCCAGCAGTTGGACAGGGGACGACACTGAAGCTTTCTTT

abundance: NA
j_gene: TRBJ2-3
len: 17
v_gene: TRBV5-1
d_gene: TRBD2
CDR3aa: CASSLRPGGGETDTQYF
CDR3nt: TGCGCCAGCAGCTTGCGACCTGGCGGGGGTGAGACAGATACGCAGTATTTT

abundance: NA
j_gene: TRBJ1-6
len: 15
v_gene: TRBV11-2
d_gene: NA
CDR3aa: CASSDQTGPYSPLHF
CDR3nt: TGTGCCAGCAGCGATCAGACAGGACCCTATTCACCCCTCCACTTT

abundance: NA
j_gene: TRBJ1-1
len: 13
v_gene: TRBV29-1
d_gene: TRBD1
CDR3aa: CSAGDSSYTEAFF
CDR3nt: TGCAGCGCTGGGGACAGTAGCTACACTGAAGCTTTCTTT

abundance: NA
j_gene: TRBJ1-1
len: 13
v_gene: TRBV5-1
d_gene: NA
CDR3aa: CASSLEWDTEAFF
CDR3nt: TGCGCCAGCAGCCTTGAATGGGACACTGAAGCTTTCTTT

abundance: few
j_gene: TRBJ2-5
len: 15
v_gene: TRBV5-1
d_gene: NA
CDR3aa: CASSLDSPGEETQYF
CDR3nt: TGCGCCAGCAGCTTGGACTCCCCGGGAGAGGAGACCCAGTACTTC

abundance: NA
j_gene: TRBJ2-3
len: 14
v_gene: TRBV7-9
d_gene: TRBD2
CDR3aa: CASSFAGGTDTQYF
CDR3nt: TGTGCCAGCAGCTTTGCGGGGGGGACAGATACGCAGTATTTT

abundance: NA
j_gene: TRBJ1-2
len: 13
v_gene: TRBV2
d_gene: NA
CDR3aa: CASIDSSRGGYTF
CDR3nt: TGTGCCAGCATCGACAGCTCAAGGGGTGGCTACACCTTC

abundance: NA
j_gene: TRBJ1-2
len: 12
v_gene: TRBV18
d_gene: NA
CDR3aa: CASGGGAYGYTF
CDR3nt: TGTGCCAGTGGAGGGGGGGCCTATGGCTACACCTTC

abundance: NA
j_gene: TRBJ1-1
len: 14
v_gene: TRBV29-1
d_gene: TRBD1
CDR3aa: CSVRGAGGITEAFF
CDR3nt: TGCAGCGTTAGAGGGGCAGGGGGCATCACTGAAGCTTTCTTT

abundance: NA
j_gene: TRBJ2-3
len: 13
v_gene: TRBV6-5
d_gene: TRBD2
CDR3aa: CASSWGGADTQYF
CDR3nt: TGTGCCAGCAGTTGGGGGGGGGCAGATACGCAGTATTTT

abundance: NA
j_gene: TRBJ2-2
len: 16
v_gene: TRBV7-9
d_gene: NA
CDR3aa: CASSLGSVGNTGELFF
CDR3nt: TGTGCCAGCAGCTTGGGTTCGGTAGGGAACACCGGGGAGCTGTTTTTT

abundance: NA
j_gene: TRBJ2-2
len: 16
v_gene: TRBV9
d_gene: TRBD2
CDR3aa: CASSASSGGATGELFF
CDR3nt: TGTGCCAGCAGCGCTTCTAGCGGGGGGGCAACCGGGGAGCTGTTTTTT

abundance: NA
j_gene: TRBJ2-5
len: 16
v_gene: TRBV7-2
d_gene: TRBD2
CDR3aa: CASSLRAGAFQETQYF
CDR3nt: TGTGCCAGCAGCTTACGAGCGGGGGCCTTCCAAGAGACCCAGTACTTC

abundance: NA
j_gene: TRBJ2-3
len: 11
v_gene: TRBV7-2
d_gene: NA
CDR3aa: CASSLVDTQYF
CDR3nt: TGTGCCAGCAGCTTAGTAGATACGCAGTATTTT

abundance: NA
j_gene: TRBJ1-2
len: 14
v_gene: TRBV29-1
d_gene: NA
CDR3aa: CSVEDREGYDGYTF
CDR3nt: TGCAGCGTTGAAGATAGGGAGGGTTATGATGGCTACACCTTC

abundance: NA
j_gene: TRBJ1-5
len: 13
v_gene: TRBV19
d_gene: NA
CDR3aa: CASSPTGNQPQHF
CDR3nt: TGTGCCAGTAGCCCCACAGGGAATCAGCCCCAGCATTTT

abundance: few
j_gene: TRBJ1-1
len: 12
v_gene: TRBV19
d_gene: NA
CDR3aa: CASKGVGAEAFF
CDR3nt: TGTGCCAGTAAAGGGGTGGGAGCTGAAGCTTTCTTT

abundance: medium-sized
j_gene: TRBJ1-6
len: 17
v_gene: TRBV5-5
d_gene: NA
CDR3aa: CASSWGYRTAYNSPLHF
CDR3nt: TGTGCCAGCAGTTGGGGCTATCGGACAGCGTATAATTCACCCCTCCACTTT

abundance: NA
j_gene: TRBJ2-5
len: 15
v_gene: TRBV30
d_gene: TRBD2
CDR3aa: CAWVPSSGGSETQYF
CDR3nt: TGTGCCTGGGTGCCCTCTAGCGGGGGGTCAGAGACCCAGTACTTC

abundance: NA
j_gene: TRBJ2-2
len: 15
v_gene: TRBV2
d_gene: TRBD1
CDR3aa: CASSPTGTGTGELFF
CDR3nt: TGTGCCAGCAGTCCCACCGGGACAGGGACCGGGGAGCTGTTTTTT

abundance: NA
j_gene: TRBJ1-3
len: 18
v_gene: TRBV18
d_gene: NA
CDR3aa: CASSPQRNRVHSGNTIYF
CDR3nt: TGTGCCAGCTCACCACAGAGGAATAGGGTACACTCTGGAAACACCATATATTTT

abundance: NA
j_gene: TRBJ1-1
len: 14
v_gene: TRBV10-3
d_gene: NA
CDR3aa: CAISEGALNTEAFF
CDR3nt: TGTGCCATCAGTGAGGGGGCATTGAACACTGAAGCTTTCTTT

abundance: NA
j_gene: TRBJ2-3
len: 16
v_gene: TRBV15
d_gene: NA
CDR3aa: CATSRGTGKSGDTQYF
CDR3nt: TGTGCCACCAGCAGAGGAACAGGGAAAAGTGGAGATACGCAGTATTTT

abundance: NA
j_gene: TRBJ1-2
len: 15
v_gene: TRBV5-1
d_gene: NA
CDR3aa: CASSLEGRAAYGYTF
CDR3nt: TGCGCCAGCAGCTTGGAAGGCAGGGCGGCCTATGGCTACACCTTC

abundance: few
j_gene: TRBJ1-1
len: 14
v_gene: TRBV11-2
d_gene: NA
CDR3aa: CASSLTGSRAEAFF
CDR3nt: TGTGCCAGCAGTCTCACAGGGTCCAGAGCTGAAGCTTTCTTT

abundance: NA
j_gene: TRBJ1-4
len: 14
v_gene: TRBV5-1
d_gene: NA
CDR3aa: CASSLGTRNEKLFF
CDR3nt: TGCGCCAGCAGCCTCGGGACACGGAATGAAAAACTGTTTTTT

abundance: few
j_gene: TRBJ2-7
len: 15
v_gene: TRBV29-1
d_gene: NA
CDR3aa: CSVRSGGSISYEQYF
CDR3nt: TGCAGCGTGCGATCCGGTGGGTCGATTTCCTACGAGCAGTACTTC

abundance: NA
j_gene: TRBJ1-2
len: 14
v_gene: TRBV11-2
d_gene: NA
CDR3aa: CASSPGGGNYGYTF
CDR3nt: TGTGCCAGCAGCCCAGGTGGCGGTAACTATGGCTACACCTTC

abundance: NA
j_gene: TRBJ1-1
len: 11
v_gene: TRBV10-3
d_gene: NA
CDR3aa: CAIRGDTEAFF
CDR3nt: TGTGCCATCAGGGGGGACACTGAAGCTTTCTTT

abundance: few
j_gene: TRBJ1-6
len: 15
v_gene: TRBV6-5
d_gene: TRBD1
CDR3aa: CASSLGTGLNSPLHF
CDR3nt: TGTGCCAGCAGCCTCGGGACAGGCCTTAATTCACCCCTCCACTTT

abundance: NA
j_gene: TRBJ1-2
len: 16
v_gene: TRBV5-4
d_gene: TRBD1
CDR3aa: CASSSMDRGPNYGYTF
CDR3nt: TGTGCCAGCAGCTCGATGGACAGGGGGCCGAACTATGGCTACACCTTC